This T cell receptor beta chain was documented in a study of OX40 agonist ivuxolimab in advanced cancers. The J segment lost 4 bases and the V segment lost 2 bases, leaving 3 bases of the junction unmatched. The CDR3 contains 14 residues. Germline assignment: CDR1 MNHNS and CDR2 SASEGT. Produced via immunoSEQ multiplex PCR; TCRdb's table is partial and in-frame only. Here the sample spans about 64,000 clones, 70% to 90% being singletons. The rearrangement joins TRBV6-1 to TRBJ1-1; 8 bases are shared with TRBD1. This specimen consisted of CD4+ or CD8+ T cells sorted from blood, obtained in a trial of the OX40 agonist ivuxolimab. This TCR was sampled from an adult with an advanced solid tumor such as melanoma, head and neck, liver or kidney cancer. CDR3 region: CASSEIQGATEAFF. The CDR3 region has the DNA TGTGCCAGCAGTGAAATTCAGGGGGCCACTGAAGCTTTCTTT.